These 21 T cell receptor beta chains were all obtained from the same sample, sequenced in a study of T cell clones after liver transplantation. The repertoire was sequenced with immunoSEQ multiplex PCR; TCRdb's copy has only in-frame clones and lacks some. The table has tens of thousands of clones, around four fifths seen once. The sample in question was CD4+ T cells from blood, obtained at the 22-month timepoint. These receptors all come from a human patient who received a liver transplant. Some T cells may possibly be graft donor cells.

The rearrangement joins TRBV7-2 to TRBJ1-1, with D tentatively TRBD1 (6 bases). This CDR3 is 14 amino acids long. V lost 5 bases and J lost 0, with 10 bases in between. Per the germline V gene, CDR1 is SGHTA and CDR2 is FQGNSA. The CDR3 is CASSRNRVNTEAFF. CDR3 nucleotide sequence: TGTGCCAGCAGCCGAAACAGGGTGAACACTGAAGCTTTCTTT.

V usage is TRBV4-1 and J usage is TRBJ2-1; 13 positions agree with TRBD2. The CDR3 contains 15 residues. J gave up 8 bases and V 3 bases, and 4 bases lay outside the gene matches. The germline V gene has CDR1 MGHRA and CDR2 YSYEKL. This CDR3 is CASSHGLAGVYEQFF. CDR3 nucleotides: TGCGCCAGCAGCCACGGACTAGCGGGAGTTTATGAGCAGTTCTTC.

This rearrangement joins TRBV28 to TRBJ2-1; D possibly corresponds to TRBD2 (5 bases). The CDR3 is 15 amino acids. Germline V gives CDR1 MDHEN, CDR2 SYDVKM. V lost 4 bases to trimming and J lost 4 bases, with 14 bases between them. CDR3 sequence: CASSSLVGLYNEQFF. The CDR3 DNA is TGTGCCAGCAGTTCACTAGTGGGTCTGTACAATGAGCAGTTCTTC.

V gene TRBV2 combines with J gene TRBJ2-5; 11 bases agree with TRBD2. Germline V gene lookup returns CDR1 SNHLY and CDR2 FYNNEI. The CDR3 totals 15 residues. V shed 4 bases, J shed 3 bases, and the junction held 4 bases outside the gene matches. CDR3 loop: CASSGSGGAEETQYF. The CDR3 nucleotides read TGTGCCAGCAGTGGTAGCGGGGGGGCCGAAGAGACCCAGTACTTC. Together with reference TRBV2 and TRBJ2-5, the CDR3 gives the full variable domain: EPEVTQTPSHQVTQMGQEVILRCVPISNHLYFYWYRQILGQKVEFLVSFYNNEISEKSEIFDDQFSVERPDGSNFTLKIRSTKLEDSAMYFCASSGSGGAEETQYFGPGTRLLVL.

This clone was picked up a small number of times. The chain employs TRBV18 and TRBJ2-7; D perhaps matches TRBD2 (5 bases). The length of the CDR3 is 14 residues. The V gene's germline CDR1 is KGHSH and CDR2 LQKENI. V was trimmed by 4 bases and J by 0 bases, leaving 10 bases between them. CDR3 region: CASSRERSSYEQYF. CDR3 nucleotides: TGTGCCAGCTCACGGGAGCGGAGCTCCTACGAGCAGTACTTC.

The CDR3 loop reads CASSQSAQNQPQHF. The CDR3 bases are TGCGCCAGCAGCCAATCGGCCCAAAATCAGCCCCAGCATTTT. The chain links TRBV4-1 to TRBJ1-5; no firm D call. Trimming shortened V by 2 bases and J by 4 bases, and 9 bases separated the two germline ends. Germline-derived CDR1 and CDR2 are MGHRA and YSYEKL. The CDR3 spans 14 residues.

The rearrangement joins TRBV18 to TRBJ1-1; no clear D gene. V shed 2 bases and J shed 1 base, with 5 bases lying between them. This CDR3 comprises 13 residues. Germline V gene lookup returns CDR1 KGHSH and CDR2 LQKENI. The chain's CDR3 is CASSPGPNTEAFF. DNA of the CDR3: TGTGCCAGCTCACCAGGCCCGAACACTGAAGCTTTCTTT.

The chain links TRBV12-5 to TRBJ1-2; D is undetermined. The germline V and J ends were trimmed by 4 bases and 2 bases, with 5 bases remaining between them. Germline CDR1 and CDR2: LGHNT and FRNRAP. CDR3 length equals 12 residues. In nucleotides, the CDR3 is TGTGCTAGTGGTTCCTGGAACTATGGCTACACCTTC. Translating gives CASGSWNYGYTF.

The J gene is TRBJ1-6, the V gene TRBV7-9, with D perhaps TRBD1 (5 bases). The germline V gene has CDR1 SEHNR and CDR2 FQNEAQ (reference sequence). The CDR3 length is 15 residues. V was pared by 6 bases and J by 7 bases, with 16 bases between. DNA of the CDR3: TGTGCCAGCAGTCATTCCGACAGCCCGAATTCACCCCTCCACTTT. It translates to CASSHSDSPNSPLHF.

The chain links TRBV7-2 to TRBJ2-7; possible D gene TRBD2, 5 bases. V gave up 1 base and J gave up 3 bases, with 13 bases separating them. The CDR3 runs to 15 residues. Germline values: CDR1 SGHTA, CDR2 FQGNSA. CDR3 sequence reads: CASSLGAWRNYEQYF. In DNA, the CDR3 is TGTGCCAGCAGCTTAGGGGCGTGGAGGAACTACGAGCAGTACTTC.

The chain links TRBV25-1 to TRBJ2-5, with D possibly being TRBD1 (7 bases). This CDR3 spans 18 amino acids. Germline V gene lookup returns CDR1 MGHDK and CDR2 SYGVNS. Trimming took off 6 bases at V and 1 base at J, with 24 bases between the two ends. The CDR3 is CASSPPLRPGGIQETQYF. DNA for the CDR3: TGTGCCAGCAGCCCCCCTCTCCGTCCAGGGGGGATCCAAGAGACCCAGTACTTC.

V usage is TRBV7-9 and J usage is TRBJ1-1; 10 bases match TRBD1. There are 14 residues in the CDR3. The J segment lost 7 bases and the V segment lost 5 bases, leaving 7 bases of the junction unmatched. Germline CDR1 SEHNR, CDR2 FQNEAQ (reference sequence). CDR3 in DNA: TGTGCCAGCAGCCGAGGACAGGGGGAGGGTGAAGCTTTCTTT. It codes for CASSRGQGEGEAFF.

This clone has a handful of counts. The chain couples TRBV19 to TRBJ1-2; no clear D gene. V dropped 5 bases and J dropped 4 bases, with 14 bases sitting between them. The CDR3 is made up of 14 amino acids. Germline V CDR1 and CDR2: LNHDA, SQIVND (reference sequence). The CDR3 spells CASSPLDAVYGYTF. CDR3 DNA sequence: TGTGCCAGTAGTCCCCTCGACGCAGTCTATGGCTACACCTTC.

This chain links TRBV7-9 with TRBJ2-5; weak D call: TRBD2 (6 bases). Trimming stripped 11 bases from V and 1 base from J, with 14 bases between. This CDR3 is built from 13 residues. CDR1 and CDR2 from the germline V gene are SEHNR and FQNEAQ (reference sequence). Written as DNA, the CDR3 is TGTGCCGGGGGGAGGAGGGCCCAAGAGACCCAGTACTTC. Translating gives CAGGRRAQETQYF.

The chain carries TRBV28 and TRBJ2-2, with no clear D. V gave up 8 bases and J gave up 2 bases, with 12 bases separating them. The CDR3 covers 14 residues. Germline CDR1 reads MDHEN; CDR2 reads SYDVKM. CDR3 coding DNA: TGTGCCAGCTCCCTCGCCTTCAACACCGGGGAGCTGTTTTTT. This codes for CASSLAFNTGELFF.

CDR3 DNA sequence: TGTGCCAGCAGCTTAGCCCTCCAAGAGACCCAGTACTTC. Encoded protein: CASSLALQETQYF. The chain employs TRBV7-2 and TRBJ2-5, with D unresolved. CDR3 length equals 13 residues. Germline-derived CDR1 and CDR2 are SGHTA and FQGNSA. V was shortened by 0 bases and J by 1 base, with 3 bases between the two germline ends.

This chain connects TRBV7-2 to TRBJ2-7; no reliable D call. Germline loops: CDR1 SGHTA, CDR2 FQGNSA. The CDR3 extends over 13 amino acids. V dropped 4 bases and J dropped 4 bases, with 11 bases sitting between them. This CDR3 reads CASSSGSWYEQYF. CDR3 in DNA: TGTGCCAGCAGCTCCGGGTCTTGGTACGAGCAGTACTTC.

The V gene is TRBV2, the J gene TRBJ2-2; the D gene could be TRBD1 or TRBD2 (5 bases each). Germline V gene lookup returns CDR1 SNHLY and CDR2 FYNNEI. V lost 8 bases and J 6 bases, leaving 19 bases between the germline ends. This CDR3 spans 15 amino acids. CDR3 sequence: CASLKGPNRAGELFF. DNA for the CDR3: TGTGCCAGCCTAAAGGGACCCAACCGTGCCGGGGAGCTGTTTTTT.

The chain couples TRBV19 to TRBJ1-4, with D possibly being TRBD1 (6 bases). The CDR3 extends over 15 amino acids. In germline, CDR1 is LNHDA, CDR2 SQIVND (reference sequence). V was clipped by 11 bases and J by 2 bases, with 18 bases between them. The CDR3 reads CAPWRGEYTNEKLFF. CDR3 DNA sequence: TGTGCCCCCTGGAGGGGGGAGTATACTAATGAAAAACTGTTTTTT.

This rearrangement joins TRBV5-1 to TRBJ2-7; D is uncertain. The CDR3 runs 12 residues. V lost 4 bases and J 3 bases, leaving 8 bases between the germline ends. From germline, CDR1 is SGHRS and CDR2 YFSETQ. DNA for the CDR3: TGCGCCAGCAGCGGGTCCGACTACGAGCAGTACTTC. This sequence encodes CASSGSDYEQYF.

This chain joins TRBV27 and TRBJ2-5, with a tentative D call TRBD1 (6 bases). Trimming removed 5 bases from V and 2 bases from J, with 15 bases in between. The CDR3 spans 15 residues. From germline, CDR1 is MNHEY and CDR2 SMNVEV (reference sequence). DNA of the CDR3: TGTGCCAGCAGTCCTCGGACAGCTTTACAAGAGACCCAGTACTTC. Translated: CASSPRTALQETQYF.